These 14 T cell receptor beta chains were all obtained from the same sample, sequenced in a study of control samples from healthy donors and cancer patients. Method: immunoSEQ multiplex PCR; TCRdb's copy keeps in-frame clones and lacks some. The table lists about 130,000 clones, approximately 90% of them singletons. The sample consisted of blood. These receptors were collected from a man over 45 in good health.

The chain carries TRBV6-2 or TRBV6-3 and TRBJ2-1; 11 bases line up with TRBD2. Germline V lookup: CDR1 MNHEY, CDR2 SVGEGT. Germline trimming cut 6 bases from V and 4 bases from J; bases unmatched to any gene: 5. The CDR3 is made up of 15 amino acids. CDR3 nucleotides: TGTGCCAGCAGACCTCTAGCGGGGGGTTACAATGAGCAGTTCTTC. This sequence encodes CASRPLAGGYNEQFF.

The chain is built from TRBV5-1 and TRBJ1-1; weak D call: TRBD1 (6 bases). CDR3 length: 16 residues. Germline assignment: CDR1 SGHRS and CDR2 YFSETQ. Deletions cut 3 bases from V and 1 base from J, with 16 bases between. The CDR3 DNA sequence: TGCGCCAGCAGCTACCTCACCGGGACAAGGAACACTGAAGCTTTCTTT. Protein sequence: CASSYLTGTRNTEAFF. Filled out from reference TRBV5-1 and TRBJ1-1, the complete variable domain reads KAGVTQTPRYLIKTRGQQVTLSCSPISGHRSVSWYQQTPGQGLQFLFEYFSETQRNKGNFPGRFSGRQFSNSRSEMNVSTLELGDSALYLCASSYLTGTRNTEAFFGQGTRLTVV.

DNA for the CDR3: TGTGCCAGCACCCTTCAGGGCCGGAGCTATGGCTACACCTTC. Its translation is CASTLQGRSYGYTF. This rearrangement joins TRBV28 to TRBJ1-2; D may be TRBD1 (5 bases). Germline assignment: CDR1 MDHEN and CDR2 SYDVKM. The CDR3 length is 14 residues. V was shortened by 7 bases and J by 4 bases, with 16 bases between the two germline ends.

This clone was observed a handful of times. V and J are TRBV27 and TRBJ2-7, with 8 bases fitting TRBD2. CDR3 length equals 14 residues. The germline gives CDR1 MNHEY, CDR2 SMNVEV (reference sequence). Trimming cost V 3 bases and J 3 bases; bases outside gene matches: 4. This CDR3 is CASSFVAGIYEQYF. CDR3 nucleotides: TGTGCCAGCAGTTTCGTAGCGGGGATCTACGAGCAGTACTTC.

The V gene is TRBV9, the J gene TRBJ2-5; D unresolved. The CDR3 is 12 amino acids. Germline CDR1 and CDR2: SGDLS and YYNGEE. V lost 0 bases and J 2 bases, leaving 2 bases between the germline ends. CDR3 sequence (DNA): TGTGCCAGCAGCGTAGGTCAAGAGACCCAGTACTTC. Translated: CASSVGQETQYF.

The chain links TRBV5-6 to TRBJ1-2, with D uncertain. The CDR3 runs 15 residues. The germline CDR1 and CDR2 sequences are SGHDT and YYEEEE. Deletions cut 1 base from V and 4 bases from J, with 14 bases between. The chain's CDR3 is CASSLSGIRRYGYTF. The CDR3 region has the DNA TGTGCCAGCAGCTTGTCGGGGATTCGACGCTATGGCTACACCTTC.

The chain has TRBV3-1 (or the pseudogene TRBV3-2) and TRBJ2-2; 7 bases are a match to TRBD1. CDR3 length: 14 residues. Germline V lookup: CDR1 LGHDT, CDR2 YNNKEL (reference sequence). The ends lost 2 bases at V and 3 bases at J; junction bases unmatched: 0. CDR3 protein: CASSQQGDTGELFF. The CDR3 DNA reads TGTGCCAGCAGCCAACAGGGGGACACCGGGGAGCTGTTTTTT.

This clone was recorded once. This sequence joins TRBV30 and TRBJ2-7, with TRBD2 matching over 8 bases. Germline V lookup: CDR1 GTSNPN, CDR2 SVGIG (reference sequence). V shed 5 bases, J shed 6 bases, and the junction held 6 bases outside the gene matches. The CDR3 loop spans 12 amino acids. This CDR3 reads CAWGPSGREQYF. The DNA for the CDR3 is TGTGCCTGGGGGCCTAGCGGGCGCGAGCAGTACTTC.

V usage is TRBV7-2 and J usage is TRBJ2-2; 9 bases fit TRBD1. CDR1 SGHTA and CDR2 FQGNSA come from the germline V gene. With V trimmed by 6 bases and J by 3 bases, 8 bases remained unmatched. This CDR3 is built from 16 residues. CDR3 bases: TGTGCCAGCAGATGGGGTTGGGACAGGGACACCGGGGAGCTGTTTTTT. Amino acid sequence: CASRWGWDRDTGELFF.

Only a few counts were recorded for this clone. The genes are TRBV10-3 and TRBJ2-2, with 8 nucleotides matching TRBD1. CDR3 length equals 14 residues. CDR1 is ENHRY and CDR2 is SYGVKD in the germline V gene. Trimming took 10 bases from V and 0 from J; bases not matched to a gene: 4. The CDR3 is CATQGAANTGELFF. The CDR3 region has the DNA TGTGCCACCCAGGGGGCCGCGAACACCGGGGAGCTGTTTTTT.

The J gene is TRBJ2-7, the V gene TRBV10-3, with TRBD2 matching over 8 bases. Trimming at V came to 5 bases and at J to 8 bases, leaving 11 bases not matched to a gene. The CDR3 runs to 14 residues. The germline V gene encodes CDR1 ENHRY and CDR2 SYGVKD. The CDR3 here is CAISREGLQAQQYF. The DNA of the CDR3 is TGTGCCATCAGTCGGGAGGGCTTACAGGCGCAGCAGTACTTC.

The rearrangement links TRBV3-1 (or the pseudogene TRBV3-2) to TRBJ1-2; no firm D call. Looked up from germline, CDR1 is LGHDT and CDR2 is YNNKEL (reference sequence). V was shortened by 0 bases and J by 0 bases, with 14 bases between the two germline ends. The CDR3 covers 17 residues. CDR3 in amino acids: CASSQDLPQTTNYGYTF. In DNA, the CDR3 is TGTGCCAGCAGCCAAGATCTTCCACAGACCACTAACTATGGCTACACCTTC.

J is TRBJ2-5 and V is TRBV5-6; maybe TRBD1 (5 bases). This CDR3 spans 15 amino acids. V dropped 3 bases and J dropped 1 base, with 13 bases sitting between them. The germline V gene has CDR1 SGHDT and CDR2 YYEEEE. CDR3 in DNA: TGTGCCAGCAGCTCCCGATACAGGATCCAAGAGACCCAGTACTTC. Translating it yields CASSSRYRIQETQYF.

The CDR3 spells CASSRGYNEQFF. As DNA, the CDR3 is TGTGCCAGCAGCCGTGGATACAATGAGCAGTTCTTC. V gene TRBV12-3 or TRBV12-4 combines with J gene TRBJ2-1; D is unclear. V gave up 6 bases and J gave up 4 bases, with 7 bases separating them. The CDR3 totals 12 residues.